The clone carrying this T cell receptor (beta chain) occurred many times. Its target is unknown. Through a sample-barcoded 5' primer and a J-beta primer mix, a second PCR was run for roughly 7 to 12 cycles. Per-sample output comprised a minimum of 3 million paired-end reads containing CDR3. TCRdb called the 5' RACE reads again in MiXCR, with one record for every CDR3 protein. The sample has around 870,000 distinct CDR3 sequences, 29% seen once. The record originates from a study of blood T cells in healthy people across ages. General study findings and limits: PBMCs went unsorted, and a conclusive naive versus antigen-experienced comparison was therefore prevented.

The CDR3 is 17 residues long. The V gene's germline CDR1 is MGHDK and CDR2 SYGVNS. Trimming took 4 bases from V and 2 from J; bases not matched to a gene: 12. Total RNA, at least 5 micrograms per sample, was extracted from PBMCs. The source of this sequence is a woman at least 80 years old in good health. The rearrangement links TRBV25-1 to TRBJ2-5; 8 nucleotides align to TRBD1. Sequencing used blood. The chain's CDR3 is CASSGTGTGVRQETQYF. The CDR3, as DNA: TGTGCCAGCAGTGGGACCGGGACAGGTGTTCGTCAAGAGACCCAGTACTTC.